This T cell receptor (beta chain) comes out of a study of blood T cells in healthy people across ages. Concerning this clonotype itself: The antigen is undetermined.

At least 5 micrograms of total RNA were extracted per sample. Study outcomes and limitations: Significant beta diversity loss was already apparent by age approximately 37, declining roughly linearly.

A second PCR of 7 to 11 cycles used a sample-barcoded 5' primer and a J-beta primer mix. TCRdb re-called the 5' RACE reads with MiXCR, one entry per CDR3 protein. The sample contains roughly 500,000 distinct CDR3 sequences, 27% of which appear only once. The length of the CDR3 is 16 residues. The V end lost 1 base, the J end lost 8 bases, and 19 bases lay between the germline ends. Germline V gene data show CDR1 as LGHNA and CDR2 as YSLEER. Sequencing input: blood. V gene TRBV4-3 combines with J gene TRBJ2-3; tentative D call: TRBD1 (5 bases). This receptor was identified in a woman aged 70-85 years in good health. CDR3 coding DNA: TGCGCCAGCAGCCAAGTGGGGCTAGGTAGTGCAGGTACGCAGTATTTT. It specifies CASSQVGLGSAGTQYF.